The 26 T cell receptor beta chains listed next were all sequenced from one sample in a study of blood T cells in healthy people across ages. Using a J-beta primer mix together with a sample-barcoded 5' primer, a second PCR was run for about 6 to 12 cycles. TCRdb recomputed calls from the 5' RACE reads with MiXCR, one row per CDR3 protein. The sample has around 600,000 distinct CDR3 sequences; 45% to 55% are singletons. The material sequenced was blood. These TCRs come from a man at least 80 years old in good health.

In this sample, this clonotype turned up a few times. The rearrangement uses TRBV20-1 and TRBJ1-2; no reliable D call. V gave up 5 bases and J gave up 6 bases, with 19 bases separating them. This CDR3 spans 14 amino acids. CDR1 DFQATT and CDR2 SNEGSKA come from the germline V gene (reference sequence). The CDR3, as DNA: TGCAGTGCTCCCCGACCCGCTTATAAGAATGGCTACACCTTC. It codes for CSAPRPAYKNGYTF.

Turning to this clonotype: Relative to the germline gene, one junction end is altered; a read error may explain this. V gene TRBV6-6 combines with J gene TRBJ1-6; TRBD1 matches at 7 bases. This CDR3 has 16 amino acids. The germline gives CDR1 MNHNY, CDR2 SVGAGI (reference sequence). CDR3 residues: CASGDRASSYNAPFHF. DNA for the CDR3: TGTGCCAGCGGTGACAGGGCGAGCTCCTATAATGCACCCTTCCACTTT.

This clonotype was observed a single time. This chain connects TRBV7-3 to TRBJ2-3; 12 bases line up with TRBD1. The length of the CDR3 is 17 residues. Germline CDR1 and CDR2: SGHTA and FQGTGA. Germline trimming cut 5 bases from V and 5 bases from J; bases unmatched to any gene: 11. The CDR3, as DNA: TGTGCCAGCAGCACTTCCGGGACAGGGGGCATGAAAGATACGCAGTATTTT. Amino acid sequence: CASSTSGTGGMKDTQYF. Full variable domain (missing parts from reference TRBV7-3 and TRBJ2-3): GAGVSQTPSNKVTEKGKYVELRCDPISGHTALYWYRQSLGQGPEFLIYFQGTGAADDSGLPNDRFFAVRPEGSVSTLKIQRTERGDSAVYLCASSTSGTGGMKDTQYFGPGTRLTVL.

In DNA, the CDR3 is TGTGCCAGCAGCGGGAGTGTGAGGGGGGGACACATAGCCAAAAACATTCAGTACTTC. Translation gives CASSGSVRGGHIAKNIQYF. V is TRBV25-1 and J is TRBJ2-4, with D possibly TRBD2 on 7 matching bases. CDR1 and CDR2 from the germline V gene are MGHDK and SYGVNS. Trimming stripped 6 bases from V and 0 bases from J, with 24 bases between. The CDR3 runs 19 residues. Drawing the rest from reference TRBV25-1 and TRBJ2-4, the complete variable domain is EADIYQTPRYLVIGTGKKITLECSQTMGHDKMYWYQQDPGMELHLIHYSYGVNSTEKGDLSSESTVSRIRTEHFPLTLESARPSHTSQYLCASSGSVRGGHIAKNIQYFGAGTRLSVL.

This clonotype was seen a handful of times. The J gene is TRBJ2-2, the V gene TRBV6-6, with 8 bases identical to TRBD1. V lost 6 bases and J lost 6; bases outside the gene matches: 15. The CDR3 loop spans 17 amino acids. Germline V gene sequence: CDR1 MNHNY, CDR2 SVGAGI (reference sequence). DNA for the CDR3: TGTGCCAGCAGCCCGACAGGGGTGGAGTCATGGGCCGGGGAGCTGTTTTTT. Translation gives CASSPTGVESWAGELFF.

The V gene is TRBV2, the J gene TRBJ1-2, with D uncertain. This CDR3 region has 13 residues. With 10 bases removed from V and 8 bases from J, the gap between germline ends came to 20 bases. Germline CDR1 reads SNHLY; CDR2 reads FYNNEI. The chain's CDR3 is CATTVRGLEGYTF. The CDR3 DNA is TGTGCCACCACGGTGCGGGGTTTAGAAGGCTACACCTTC. Full variable domain (missing parts from reference TRBV2 and TRBJ1-2): EPEVTQTPSHQVTQMGQEVILRCVPISNHLYFYWYRQILGQKVEFLVSFYNNEISEKSEIFDDQFSVERPDGSNFTLKIRSTKLEDSAMYFCATTVRGLEGYTFGSGTRLTVV.

The CDR3 loop reads CASSLKWKTQFF. DNA for the CDR3: TGTGCCAGCAGTTTAAAGTGGAAGACCCAGTTCTTC. The V call is TRBV12-3 or TRBV12-4, the J call TRBJ2-1; D is undetermined. This CDR3 is 12 amino acids long. V shed 2 bases and J shed 13 bases, with 12 bases lying between them.

The rearrangement joins TRBV9 to TRBJ2-7; D not resolved. Germline lookup yields CDR1 SGDLS and CDR2 YYNGEE. Deletions cut 5 bases from V and 7 bases from J, with 19 bases between. The CDR3 is made up of 14 amino acids. CDR3 coding DNA: TGTGCCAGCAGACTACCCCCGGGTGCCAATGAGCAGTACTTC. This translates into CASRLPPGANEQYF.

V usage is TRBV14 and J usage is TRBJ1-4, with D uncertain. The CDR3 is made up of 18 amino acids. V was pared by 4 bases and J by 0 bases, with 18 bases between. In germline, CDR1 is SGHDN, CDR2 FVKESK. The CDR3 here is CASSPGRTILTTNEKLFF. Written as DNA, the CDR3 is TGTGCCAGCAGCCCCGGACGAACTATACTCACAACTAATGAAAAACTGTTTTTT.

The rearrangement joins TRBV4-3 to TRBJ2-1; D tentatively reads TRBD1 or TRBD2 (5 bases each). Germline assignment: CDR1 LGHNA and CDR2 YSLEER. The CDR3 is 15 residues long. V lost 1 base, J lost 3 bases, and 10 bases lay in between. The CDR3 spells CASSQVRGVYNEQFF. The CDR3 DNA follows: TGCGCCAGCAGCCAAGTGAGAGGGGTCTACAATGAGCAGTTCTTC.

This clonotype was recorded many times. This sequence joins TRBV6-6 and TRBJ1-1; D may be TRBD1 (5 bases). Germline CDR1 reads MNHNY; CDR2 reads SVGAGI (reference sequence). This CDR3 is 15 amino acids long. Trimming took off 5 bases at V and 4 bases at J, with 17 bases between the two ends. CDR3 sequence (DNA): TGTGCCAGCAGTCCCCCACAGGTTACACGCACTGAAGCTTTCTTT. Amino acid sequence: CASSPPQVTRTEAFF.

This clonotype was detected a few times. The J gene is TRBJ1-2, the V gene TRBV20-1; 9 bases agree with TRBD1. Germline lookup yields CDR1 DFQATT and CDR2 SNEGSKA (reference sequence). This CDR3 spans 16 amino acids. Trimming removed 2 bases from V and 4 bases from J; junction bases left unmatched: 11. CDR3 residues: CSARSPGTGRAYGYTF. DNA of the CDR3: TGCAGTGCTAGATCTCCCGGGACAGGGAGGGCCTATGGCTACACCTTC.

The chain recombines TRBV4-3 with TRBJ1-6; a possible D gene is TRBD1 (6 bases). The CDR3 has 15 amino acids. Trimming stripped 4 bases from V and 9 bases from J, with 16 bases between. Germline V gene lookup returns CDR1 LGHNA and CDR2 YSLEER. DNA of the CDR3: TGCGCCAGCAGCCGAGGACAGCCCACTGGTTCACCCCTCCACTTT. This translates into CASSRGQPTGSPLHF.

The V and J genes are TRBV7-2 and TRBJ2-2, with TRBD2 matching 13 bases. CDR1 and CDR2 (germline): SGHTA, FQGNSA. This CDR3 is built from 15 residues. The trim removed 5 bases at V and 6 bases at J, leaving 3 bases unmatched. The CDR3: CASSPTSGRSGELFF. DNA of the CDR3: TGTGCCAGCAGCCCGACTAGCGGGAGGTCCGGGGAGCTGTTTTTT.

This clonotype was seen ten or more times. The gene calls are TRBV7-2 and TRBJ2-1; 7 bases align to TRBD2. Unmatched junction bases numbered 3, after V lost 0 bases and J lost 4 bases. CDR1 is SGHTA and CDR2 is FQGNSA in the germline V gene. The CDR3 consists of 15 residues. This CDR3 is CASSLAFGGYNEQFF. CDR3 sequence (DNA): TGTGCCAGCAGCTTAGCGTTCGGGGGGTACAATGAGCAGTTCTTC.

The CDR3 reads CASSLETGRNQPQHF. Here the CDR3 DNA reads TGTGCCAGCAGCTTAGAGACAGGGAGGAATCAGCCCCAGCATTTT. J is TRBJ1-5 and V is TRBV7-2, with 7 bases aligning to TRBD1. In germline, CDR1 is SGHTA, CDR2 FQGNSA. Unmatched junction bases numbered 4, after V lost 1 base and J lost 4 bases. The CDR3 is 15 amino acids.

V is TRBV6-1 and J is TRBJ2-5; TRBD1 matches 8 bases. Per the germline V gene, CDR1 is MNHNS and CDR2 is SASEGT. The length of the CDR3 is 14 residues. Trimming removed 5 bases from V and 4 bases from J; junction bases left unmatched: 6. The CDR3 nucleotides are TGTGCCAGCAGTTCTCGGGACAGGAGAGAGACCCAGTACTTC. This gives the protein CASSSRDRRETQYF.

The gene calls are TRBV6-6 and TRBJ2-7; 10 bases line up with TRBD2. The CDR3 has 15 amino acids. V shed 5 bases and J 5 bases; nucleotides not matched to a gene: 9. CDR1 and CDR2 (germline): MNHNY, SVGAGI (reference sequence). Here the CDR3 DNA reads TGTGCCAGCAGTCACGCTAGCGGGAGTTTCGACGAGCAGTACTTC. Translation: CASSHASGSFDEQYF.

This clonotype was observed a handful of times. The rearrangement uses TRBV6-5 and TRBJ2-5, with D unresolved. Germline V lookup: CDR1 MNHEY, CDR2 SVGAGI. The V end lost 4 bases, the J end lost 0 bases, and 9 bases lay between the germline ends. This CDR3 comprises 14 residues. The CDR3 is CASSFSWNQETQYF. The CDR3 DNA is TGTGCCAGCAGTTTTAGTTGGAACCAAGAGACCCAGTACTTC.

The rearrangement links TRBV6-6 to TRBJ2-5; perhaps TRBD1 as D (6 bases). CDR1 is MNHNY, CDR2 SVGAGI, per germline (reference sequence). The V end lost 6 bases, the J end lost 4 bases, and 12 bases lay between the germline ends. The CDR3 has 13 amino acids. The chain's CDR3 is CASRLQGRETQYF. The CDR3 DNA reads as TGTGCCAGCAGGCTACAGGGTAGAGAGACCCAGTACTTC.

The chain recombines TRBV2 with TRBJ1-2; D is uncertain. Germline-derived CDR1 and CDR2 are SNHLY and FYNNEI. The CDR3 covers 13 residues. V lost 7 bases, J lost 4 bases, and 13 bases lay in between. The CDR3 protein is CASTWEGSYGYTF. The DNA for the CDR3 is TGTGCCAGCACTTGGGAGGGAAGCTATGGCTACACCTTC.

V gene TRBV7-9 combines with J gene TRBJ2-2, with D possibly TRBD1 on 5 matching bases. Germline-derived CDR1 and CDR2 are SEHNR and FQNEAQ (reference sequence). This CDR3 spans 13 amino acids. The V gene lost 6 bases and the J gene lost 1 base, with 6 bases spanning the gap. CDR3 residues: CASRTENTGELFF. In DNA, the CDR3 is TGTGCCAGCAGGACAGAGAACACCGGGGAGCTGTTTTTT.

The chain recombines TRBV4-1 with TRBJ1-2, with D unclear. Germline V lookup: CDR1 MGHRA, CDR2 YSYEKL. CDR3 length: 15 amino acids. Trimming removed 4 bases from V and 3 bases from J, with 15 bases in between. In nucleotides, the CDR3 is TGCGCCAGCAGCCCCGGACCGACTTGGGACTATGGCTACACCTTC. Translating gives CASSPGPTWDYGYTF.

The rearrangement joins TRBV20-1 to TRBJ2-7; TRBD1 matches at 7 bases. The end of the DNA is better explained by TRBJ2-4, so the J call may be wrong. There are 12 residues in the CDR3. Germline assignment: CDR1 DFQATT and CDR2 SNEGSKA (reference sequence). CDR3 DNA: TGCAGTGCTCTACAGGGGAGAAACATTCAGTACTTC. Amino acids: CSALQGRNIQYF.

This clonotype turned up a few times. This chain uses TRBV20-1 with TRBJ2-3, with a weak D call TRBD2 (6 bases). Germline V gives CDR1 DFQATT, CDR2 SNEGSKA (reference sequence). The V gene lost 6 bases and the J gene lost 6 bases, with 10 bases spanning the gap. There are 11 residues in the CDR3. The CDR3, as DNA: TGCAGTGCCAAAAGCGGGGATACGCAGTATTTT. Protein product: CSAKSGDTQYF.

The chain links TRBV7-2 to TRBJ2-7; unclear D gene. The V end lost 5 bases, the J end lost 7 bases, and 15 bases lay between the germline ends. CDR1 and CDR2 from the germline V gene are SGHTA and FQGNSA. This CDR3 contains 13 residues. This CDR3 reads CASSLGYTREQYF. The CDR3 DNA follows: TGTGCCAGCAGCCTCGGATATACTCGAGAGCAGTACTTC.